This T cell receptor (beta chain) appears in the sequencing data of a study of immune heterogeneity within non-small cell lung tumors. Study overall: Classification of the tumors gave a handful of squamous cell carcinomas, roughly eleven non-squamous carcinomas and 1 not otherwise specified. Study-wide points: Tumor sites in a patient shared identical dominant CDR3 beta clonotypes and also carried site-unique high-frequency clones.

This clonotype is termed medium-sized. Its antigen is undetermined. Multiplex PCR employing 32 V and 13 J primers generated amplicons of the TCR beta CDR3. Each CDR3 protein is one row after TCRdb ran MiXCR on the multiplex PCR reads. In the table there are 2,500 to 3,000 distinct CDR3 sequences, 20% to 25% of which are singletons. TCRs were amplified from 600 to 700 ng gDNA of bulk tumor per sample. Biopsies that were spaced far apart were taken, several per primary tumor, during surgery. Before undergoing curative surgery, patients had newly diagnosed non-small cell lung cancer that was untreated. Germline V gene data show CDR1 as MNHEY and CDR2 as SMNVEV (reference sequence). V trimming: 3 bases; J trimming: 1 base; junction bases outside the gene matches: 8. This CDR3 comprises 17 residues.

The chain joins TRBV27 to TRBJ2-1; 8 nucleotides line up with TRBD2. This TCR was sampled from a man aged 35 to 55 with non-small cell lung cancer. The sequencing input was lung tumor tissue. DNA for the CDR3: TGTGCCAGCAGTTTCTTAGGGACTAGACCTTCCTACAATGAGCAGTTCTTC. Its translation is CASSFLGTRPSYNEQFF.